The present entry profiles one T cell receptor (beta chain) with its context. Data came from immunoSEQ multiplex PCR; TCRdb stores just in-frame clones and leaves some out. The repertoire has approximately 250,000 clones, about 87% of them found once; the top ten carry 10%. Trimming removed 2 bases from V and 7 bases from J; junction bases left unmatched: 6. CDR1 is SGDLS and CDR2 is YYNGEE in the germline V gene. CDR3 length: 15 residues. These data are taken from a study of blood T cell repertoires in COVID-19. Across the whole study: The origin of the acute and convalescent COVID-19 samples was the United States, Italy and Spain. In each case, the material was cDNA or gDNA derived from T cells, B-cell-depleted T cells, or PBMCs.

The Seattle patients joined while their infection was active and were tracked longitudinally afterward. Sample: peripheral blood. The source of this sequence is a woman in her 70s with COVID-19, enrolled during active disease. V is TRBV9 and J is TRBJ2-1; 10 positions match TRBD2. For the CDR3, the DNA is TGTGCCAGCAGCGTTTCCGGGACTAGCGTTAATGAGCAGTTCTTC. It translates to CASSVSGTSVNEQFF.